The 9 T cell receptor beta chains below were found in one sample sequenced in a study of T cell repertoires in cytomegalovirus infection. TCRdb re-analysed the reads in MiXCR, keeping a single row per CDR3 protein. In the table there are over 300,000 distinct CDR3 sequences, 17% of which are singletons. Sequencing used PBMCs. The receptor set was obtained from a human donor in good health (CMV status not recorded). Some clones in this sample may be carry-over from other donors' samples.

This clonotype was counted many times. V is TRBV7-2 and J is TRBJ2-7, with D unresolved. The CDR3 spans 14 residues. Trimming left V 6 bases short and J 0 bases short, with 12 bases between. Per germline, CDR1 SGHTA and CDR2 FQGNSA. CDR3 sequence (DNA): TGTGCCAGCAGTTTTCCCCCAGCCTCCTACGAGCAGTACTTC. It specifies CASSFPPASYEQYF.

The chain uses TRBV20-1 and TRBJ2-7; 7 bases are a match to TRBD1. Trimming took 0 bases from V and 5 from J; bases not matched to a gene: 10. This CDR3 contains 15 residues. Germline V lookup: CDR1 DFQATT, CDR2 SNEGSKA (reference sequence). The CDR3 region is CSARDSRAGGNEQYF. The CDR3 DNA reads as TGCAGTGCTAGAGATTCGAGGGCAGGGGGAAACGAGCAGTACTTC.

This clonotype was counted only a few times. The rearrangement links TRBV20-1 to TRBJ2-7, with TRBD2 matching over 12 bases. V lost 6 bases, J lost 2 bases, and 11 bases stayed unmatched. CDR3 length: 16 residues. Germline CDR1 reads DFQATT; CDR2 reads SNEGSKA (reference sequence). CDR3 DNA sequence: TGCAGTGCACTGCGACTAGCGGGGGCCACCGCCTACGAGCAGTACTTC. As protein: CSALRLAGATAYEQYF.

With regard to this clonotype: A read error is possible here, since a much larger clone lies one base away. The conserved final phenylalanine or tryptophan is absent from the CDR3, which likely points to a read error. This rearrangement joins TRBV12-3 or TRBV12-4 to TRBJ2-5, with a weak D call TRBD2 (7 bases). The CDR3 length is 15 residues. V was shortened by 4 bases and J by 5 bases, with 17 bases between the two germline ends. Here the CDR3 DNA reads TGTGCCAGCAGTTCGGCAACGGGGGGCGCTGAGACCCAGTACCTC. As protein: CASSSATGGAETQYL.

This clonotype was counted ten times or more. The chain has TRBV11-2 and TRBJ2-5, with unresolved D. Trimming cost V 1 base and J 1 base, with 7 bases left between them. Germline V lookup: CDR1 SGHAT, CDR2 FQNNGV. This CDR3 spans 14 amino acids. The CDR3 sequence is CASSLGVAQETQYF. As DNA, the CDR3 is TGTGCCAGCAGCTTAGGAGTAGCCCAAGAGACCCAGTACTTC. Variable domain in full (rest from reference TRBV11-2 and TRBJ2-5): EAGVAQSPRYKIIEKRQSVAFWCNPISGHATLYWYQQILGQGPKLLIQFQNNGVVDDSQLPKDRFSAERLKGVDSTLKIQPAKLEDSAVYLCASSLGVAQETQYFGPGTRLLVL.

This chain joins TRBV2 and TRBJ2-2, with D unclear. Germline V gives CDR1 SNHLY, CDR2 FYNNEI. The CDR3 covers 15 residues. Trimming left V 4 bases short and J 5 bases short, with 14 bases between. CDR3: CASSAPPGRTGELFF. The CDR3 DNA reads TGTGCCAGCAGTGCCCCCCCCGGACGGACCGGGGAGCTGTTTTTT.

The chain carries TRBV18 and TRBJ2-1; 13 nucleotides line up with TRBD2. The germline V gene encodes CDR1 KGHSH and CDR2 LQKENI. The CDR3 loop spans 17 amino acids. With 3 bases clipped from V and 7 bases from J, the junction kept 9 bases outside the gene matches. The chain's CDR3 is CASSPFVTSGGANEQFF. The CDR3 DNA is TGTGCCAGCTCACCCTTCGTCACTAGCGGGGGGGCAAATGAGCAGTTCTTC. The whole variable domain, filled in from reference TRBV18 and TRBJ2-1, reads NAGVMQNPRHLVRRRGQEARLRCSPMKGHSHVYWYRQLPEEGLKFMVYLQKENIIDESGMPKERFSAEFPKEGPSILRIQQVVRGDSAAYFCASSPFVTSGGANEQFFGPGTRLTVL.

At least ten counts were recorded for this clonotype. The chain's CDR3 is CASSLGGGRETQYF. The CDR3 DNA reads TGTGCCAGCAGCTTGGGAGGGGGACGGGAGACCCAGTACTTC. The chain has TRBV7-2 and TRBJ2-5, with D possibly TRBD2 on 7 matching bases. V was pared by 3 bases and J by 5 bases, with 13 bases between. CDR3 length: 14 residues. CDR1 is SGHTA and CDR2 is FQGNSA in the germline V gene.

The DNA of the CDR3 is TGTGCCAGCAGTGACAGGGTGGGCGAGCAGTACTTC. It specifies CASSDRVGEQYF. The chain has TRBV27 and TRBJ2-7; 7 nucleotides line up with TRBD1. CDR3 length equals 12 residues. V lost 5 bases and J lost 6; bases outside the gene matches: 4. Germline values: CDR1 MNHEY, CDR2 SMNVEV (reference sequence).